This TCR beta chain was sequenced for a study of blood T cell repertoires in COVID-19. About the research overall: COVID-19 samples collected from the United States, Italy and Spain covered acute and convalescent phases.

V was cut by 2 bases and J by 7 bases, with 20 bases left in between. The CDR3 contains 16 residues. Germline-derived CDR1 and CDR2 are MNHNS and SASEGT. The method was immunoSEQ multiplex PCR; TCRdb's version includes in-frame clones alone and lacks a portion of them. This table has about 69,000 clones, 60% to 80% appearing once. Specimen: peripheral blood. This TCR came from a man between 60 and 75 years old with acute or convalescent COVID-19. V gene TRBV6-1 combines with J gene TRBJ1-1; tentative D call: TRBD1 (5 bases). The CDR3 loop reads CASSEPGHLGGVEAFF. Written as DNA, the CDR3 is TGTGCCAGCAGTGAACCAGGGCACCTCGGGGGAGTTGAAGCTTTCTTT.